Here is one T cell receptor (beta chain) with its context. The CDR3 is made up of 14 amino acids. V lost 5 bases to trimming and J lost 3 bases, with 12 bases between them. Germline CDR1 is SEHNR and CDR2 is FQNEAQ (reference sequence). This sample was taken from a study of long-term antiretroviral therapy in people with HIV. The run of the v3.0 immunoSEQ assay was at survey level. TCRdb's table, derived via immunoSEQ multiplex PCR, lists solely in-frame clones and lacks some. The sample records about 36,000 clones, roughly 80% being singletons. The chain uses TRBV7-9 and TRBJ2-3, with TRBD2 as a possible D gene (5 bases). This clonotype was obtained from a man aged 25-45 years with HIV. This material consisted of unsorted PBMCs, taken 3.4 years after starting antiretroviral therapy. CDR3 loop: CASSVRSGTDTQYF. The CDR3 bases are TGTGCCAGCAGCGTACGTTCGGGGACAGATACGCAGTATTTT. Looking up the rest from reference TRBV7-9 and TRBJ2-3 gives the full variable domain: DTGVSQNPRHKITKRGQNVTFRCDPISEHNRLYWYRQTLGQGPEFLTYFQNEAQLEKSRLLSDRFSAERPKGSFSTLEIQRTEQGDSAMYLCASSVRSGTDTQYFGPGTRLTVL.